These 31 T cell receptor beta chains share one sample of origin, sequenced in a study of shared clonotypes between healthy human individuals. Method: immunoSEQ multiplex PCR; TCRdb's copy keeps in-frame clones and lacks some. The sample lists nearly 1,000,000 clones, about 80% occurring once. Source material: memory CD4+ T cells sorted from blood. Stated subset: CD45RA-negative fraction. The receptors derive from a man between 18 and 35 years old in good health.

The V gene is TRBV6-5, the J gene TRBJ1-2; 7 bases are shared with TRBD1. With 4 bases clipped from V and 7 bases from J, the junction kept 9 bases outside the gene matches. The CDR3 length is 14 residues. The germline gives CDR1 MNHEY, CDR2 SVGAGI. In nucleotides, the CDR3 is TGTGCCAGCAGTTCGTCTCGACAGGGCTTTGGCTACACCTTC. Amino acids: CASSSSRQGFGYTF.

Worth noting for this clone: Possible read error: a much larger clone is one base away. V is TRBV14 and J is TRBJ2-2; D is ambiguous. The CDR3 is 11 amino acids. V dropped 6 bases and J dropped 2 bases, with 1 base sitting between them. Germline-derived CDR1 and CDR2 are SGHDN and FVKESK. This chain's CDR3 is CASSNTGELFF. The CDR3 DNA reads TGTGCCAGCAGTAACACCGGGGAGCTGTTTTTT.

The V and J genes are TRBV7-9 and TRBJ2-2; 7 bases align to TRBD2. This CDR3 is 14 amino acids long. Per germline, CDR1 SEHNR and CDR2 FQNEAQ (reference sequence). Trimming removed 11 bases from V and 0 bases from J; junction bases left unmatched: 6. The CDR3 DNA sequence: TGTGCCCTAATGGGACTAACGAACACCGGGGAGCTGTTTTTT. Translation gives CALMGLTNTGELFF.

This chain connects TRBV11-3 to TRBJ2-3, with a tentative D call TRBD1 (6 bases). Trimming removed 1 base at V and 0 bases at J, with 8 bases between. The CDR3 has 15 amino acids. Germline loops: CDR1 SGHNT, CDR2 YENEEA. The chain's CDR3 is CASSLAQGSTDTQYF. The DNA for the CDR3 is TGTGCCAGCAGCTTAGCGCAGGGGAGCACAGATACGCAGTATTTT. The full variable domain, rest sourced from reference TRBV11-3 and TRBJ2-3, is EAGVVQSPRYKIIEKKQPVAFWCNPISGHNTLYWYLQNLGQGPELLIRYENEEAVDDSQLPKDRFSAERLKGVDSTLKIQPAELGDSAVYLCASSLAQGSTDTQYFGPGTRLTVL.

This clone was seen a few times. V gene TRBV4-1 combines with J gene TRBJ2-6; unclear D gene. V lost 4 bases to trimming and J lost 0 bases, with 7 bases between them. This CDR3 has 15 amino acids. Germline V gives CDR1 MGHRA, CDR2 YSYEKL. The CDR3 DNA follows: TGCGCCAGCAGCCTCCTAAGCTCTGGGGCCAACGTCCTGACTTTC. This translates into CASSLLSSGANVLTF.

The genes are TRBV29-1 and TRBJ2-3; TRBD2 matches at 12 bases. The CDR3 consists of 14 residues. The V and J ends lost 5 bases and 6 bases, in that order; junction bases with no gene match: 6. The germline CDR1 and CDR2 sequences are SQVTM and ANQGSEA. CDR3 residues: CSVPTSGGWDTQYF. The CDR3 DNA reads as TGCAGCGTTCCGACTAGCGGGGGATGGGATACGCAGTATTTT.

This chain uses TRBV19 with TRBJ2-1; 7 bases map to TRBD2. The CDR3 has 16 residues. Per the germline V gene, CDR1 is LNHDA and CDR2 is SQIVND (reference sequence). After removal of 3 bases from V and 1 base from J, the junction contained 6 bases not matched to a gene. This CDR3 reads CASSIGGRGSYNEQFF. CDR3 coding DNA: TGTGCCAGTAGTATCGGGGGGAGAGGGTCCTACAATGAGCAGTTCTTC.

The chain carries TRBV20-1 and TRBJ2-3; no definite D call. V lost 4 bases, J lost 5 bases, and 4 bases lay in between. The CDR3 runs to 10 residues. Germline V lookup: CDR1 DFQATT, CDR2 SNEGSKA (reference sequence). In DNA, the CDR3 is TGCAGTGCTACCAGAGATACGCAGTATTTT. It encodes CSATRDTQYF.

On this clone: The same CDR3 can be traced to other DNA sequences in this sample. V is TRBV10-1 and J is TRBJ1-2, with D maybe TRBD1 (5 bases). The CDR3 contains 13 residues. Trimming left V 3 bases short and J 4 bases short, with 9 bases between. Germline values: CDR1 WNHNN, CDR2 SYGVQD (reference sequence). For the CDR3, the DNA is TGCGCCAGCAGTGAATCAGGGAGCTATGGCTACACCTTC. It is translated as CASSESGSYGYTF.

This chain uses TRBV7-6 with TRBJ2-2; 9 nucleotides agree with TRBD2. V was pared by 2 bases and J by 0 bases, with 7 bases of the junction left unmatched. The CDR3 is 18 amino acids. The V gene's germline CDR1 is SGHVS and CDR2 FNYEAQ. CDR3 DNA sequence: TGTGCCAGCAGCTTACAATTAGCGGGGGCCTCGAACACCGGGGAGCTGTTTTTT. This gives the protein CASSLQLAGASNTGELFF.

The chain has TRBV4-3 and TRBJ1-5; D is undetermined. CDR1 and CDR2 (germline): LGHNA, YSLEER. V was clipped by 2 bases and J by 7 bases, with 9 bases between them. The CDR3 sequence is 13 residues long. The CDR3 is CASSQILGQPQHF. In nucleotides, the CDR3 is TGCGCCAGCAGCCAAATACTGGGGCAGCCCCAGCATTTT.

The J gene is TRBJ1-3, the V gene TRBV18; weak D call: TRBD1 (5 bases). CDR1 is KGHSH and CDR2 is LQKENI in the germline V gene. The V and J ends lost 0 bases and 0 bases respectively, with 15 bases between them. This CDR3 region has 18 residues. The CDR3 sequence is CASSPPVYDSLSGNTIYF. CDR3 sequence (DNA): TGTGCCAGCTCACCACCGGTTTACGACAGCCTCTCTGGAAACACCATATATTTT.

Regarding this clone: Compared with germline, one end of the junction differs, possibly owing to a read error. This chain connects TRBV7-7 to TRBJ2-6; D perhaps matches TRBD1 (5 bases). The CDR3 length is 19 residues. CDR1 SSHAT and CDR2 FNYEAQ come from the germline V gene (reference sequence). For the CDR3, the DNA is TGTGCTAGCAGCTTAGTTTCGGTGGCAGGGCCCTCTGGGGCCAACGTCCTGACTTTC. This gives the protein CASSLVSVAGPSGANVLTF.

This clone has a handful of counts. V usage is TRBV5-5 and J usage is TRBJ2-3; 11 bases line up with TRBD2. CDR1 is SGHKS, CDR2 YYEKEE, per germline (reference sequence). Trimming removed 0 bases from V and 9 bases from J; junction bases left unmatched: 12. The CDR3 covers 17 residues. DNA of the CDR3: TGTGCCAGCAGCTTGGAGGCTAGCGGGGGGCTCAGCGGGACGCAGTATTTT. Protein sequence: CASSLEASGGLSGTQYF.

This clone has just a few counts. This chain connects TRBV5-1 to TRBJ2-7; either TRBD1 or TRBD2 may fit D (7 bases each). Per the germline V gene, CDR1 is SGHRS and CDR2 is YFSETQ. This CDR3 comprises 14 residues. V was clipped by 6 bases and J by 5 bases, with 18 bases between them. CDR3 in DNA: TGCGCCAGCACCCCGCTGGGAGGGGGCCACGAGCAGTACTTC. It translates to CASTPLGGGHEQYF. The whole variable domain, filled in from reference TRBV5-1 and TRBJ2-7, reads KAGVTQTPRYLIKTRGQQVTLSCSPISGHRSVSWYQQTPGQGLQFLFEYFSETQRNKGNFPGRFSGRQFSNSRSEMNVSTLELGDSALYLCASTPLGGGHEQYFGPGTRLTVT.

The V gene is TRBV7-8, the J gene TRBJ2-6; the match to TRBD1 covers 9 bases. CDR3 length equals 18 residues. The ends lost 5 bases at V and 0 bases at J; junction bases unmatched: 8. The V gene's germline CDR1 is SGHVS and CDR2 FQNEAQ. The CDR3 DNA sequence: TGTGCCAGCAGCATAAGGACAGGGGCCGACTCTGGGGCCAACGTCCTGACTTTC. It encodes CASSIRTGADSGANVLTF.

The gene calls are TRBV6-5 and TRBJ2-3, with D tentatively TRBD2 (5 bases). This CDR3 comprises 15 residues. Germline V gives CDR1 MNHEY, CDR2 SVGAGI. V was pared by 0 bases and J by 4 bases, with 11 bases between. The CDR3 loop reads CASSYSPNSADTQYF. Here the CDR3 DNA reads TGTGCCAGCAGTTACTCTCCTAATAGCGCAGATACGCAGTATTTT.

This rearrangement joins TRBV11-2 to TRBJ2-7, with 7 positions matching TRBD1. The germline V gene has CDR1 SGHAT and CDR2 FQNNGV. This CDR3 is built from 15 residues. J gave up 1 base and V 4 bases, and 7 bases lay outside the gene matches. CDR3 residues: CASSSTGTESYEQYF. CDR3 coding DNA: TGTGCCAGCAGCTCTACCGGGACAGAGTCCTACGAGCAGTACTTC. The full variable domain, rest sourced from reference TRBV11-2 and TRBJ2-7, is EAGVAQSPRYKIIEKRQSVAFWCNPISGHATLYWYQQILGQGPKLLIQFQNNGVVDDSQLPKDRFSAERLKGVDSTLKIQPAKLEDSAVYLCASSSTGTESYEQYFGPGTRLTVT.

The chain recombines TRBV15 with TRBJ1-4, with D unresolved. The germline V gene has CDR1 LNHNV and CDR2 YYDKDF (reference sequence). Trimming left V 4 bases short and J 4 bases short, with 13 bases between. The CDR3 totals 15 residues. In DNA form, the CDR3 reads TGTGCCACCAGCAATAGGCGTCCACTTAATGAAAAACTGTTTTTT. Protein sequence: CATSNRRPLNEKLFF.

The chain uses TRBV9 and TRBJ2-3, with 7 bases fitting TRBD2. The CDR3 is 17 residues long. V trimming: 3 bases; J trimming: 1 base; junction bases outside the gene matches: 11. The V gene's germline CDR1 is SGDLS and CDR2 YYNGEE. The CDR3 nucleotides read TGTGCCAGCAGCGCGAACAAGCGGGGCCCGGGCACAGATACGCAGTATTTT. It translates to CASSANKRGPGTDTQYF.

The chain recombines TRBV5-8 with TRBJ2-4; 7 bases align to TRBD2. The CDR3 runs 14 residues. Germline CDR1 is SGHTS and CDR2 is YDEGEE. Unmatched junction bases numbered 9, after V lost 4 bases and J lost 8 bases. CDR3 loop: CASSTKGGWDIQYF. CDR3 bases: TGTGCCAGCAGCACTAAGGGAGGGTGGGACATTCAGTACTTC.

The chain carries TRBV5-4 and TRBJ2-7, with 8 bases fitting TRBD2. J was trimmed by 4 bases and V by 2 bases; bases with no gene match: 17. The V gene's germline CDR1 is SGHNT and CDR2 YYREEE (reference sequence). The CDR3 is made up of 18 amino acids. The CDR3 region has the DNA TGTGCCAGCAGCTTTAAGGAAAGCCTAGCGGGTTCGGTTTACGAGCAGTACTTC. This encodes CASSFKESLAGSVYEQYF. Using reference TRBV5-4 and TRBJ2-7 for the parts outside the CDR3, the full variable domain is ETGVTQSPTHLIKTRGQQVTLRCSSQSGHNTVSWYQQALGQGPQFIFQYYREEENGRGNFPPRFSGLQFPNYSSELNVNALELDDSALYLCASSFKESLAGSVYEQYFGPGTRLTVT.

This clone showed up many times. The V call is TRBV11-2, the J call TRBJ1-1; D ambiguous. This CDR3 is built from 14 residues. V lost 6 bases, J lost 1 base, and 12 bases lay in between. Germline V CDR1 and CDR2: SGHAT, FQNNGV. The CDR3 region has the DNA TGTGCCAGCAGTAGAATGATCGCGAACACTGAAGCTTTCTTT. This codes for CASSRMIANTEAFF.

The chain is built from TRBV7-2 and TRBJ1-5, with D possibly matching TRBD1 (5 bases). CDR1 SGHTA and CDR2 FQGNSA come from the germline V gene. This CDR3 is 15 amino acids long. V lost 1 base and J 1 base, leaving 8 bases between the germline ends. This CDR3 is CASSLGGESNQPQHF. The CDR3 DNA reads as TGTGCCAGCAGCTTAGGGGGGGAGAGCAATCAGCCCCAGCATTTT.

CDR3 DNA sequence: TGTGCCAGCGGATATGAAGGGGCTTGGCTGAATGAGCAGTTCTTC. It codes for CASGYEGAWLNEQFF. The chain recombines TRBV27 with TRBJ2-1, with a possible D match to TRBD1 (5 bases). Germline V lookup: CDR1 MNHEY, CDR2 SMNVEV (reference sequence). Trimming took 8 bases from V and 7 from J, leaving 21 bases between them. There are 15 residues in the CDR3.

This chain joins TRBV11-2 and TRBJ1-3, with unresolved D. CDR1 and CDR2 from the germline V gene are SGHAT and FQNNGV. The length of the CDR3 is 17 residues. V lost 1 base to trimming and J lost 0 bases, with 13 bases between them. Here the CDR3 DNA reads TGTGCCAGCAGCTTAGCGTCCGGTTCGCTCTCTGGAAACACCATATATTTT. Protein sequence: CASSLASGSLSGNTIYF. The entire variable domain, with the rest obtained from reference TRBV11-2 and TRBJ1-3, is as follows: EAGVAQSPRYKIIEKRQSVAFWCNPISGHATLYWYQQILGQGPKLLIQFQNNGVVDDSQLPKDRFSAERLKGVDSTLKIQPAKLEDSAVYLCASSLASGSLSGNTIYFGEGSWLTVV.

Written as DNA, the CDR3 is TGCAGTGCCCCGTCGCTTGATGGCTACACCTTC. Translation gives CSAPSLDGYTF. This chain links TRBV20-1 with TRBJ1-2; the D is unclear. The germline V gene has CDR1 DFQATT and CDR2 SNEGSKA (reference sequence). CDR3 length equals 11 residues. Trimming removed 6 bases at V and 6 bases at J, with 11 bases between.

With respect to this clone: The same CDR3 also results from other DNA sequences found in this sample. The chain employs TRBV5-1 and TRBJ2-3, with D maybe TRBD1 (6 bases). There are 15 residues in the CDR3. Trimming pared 4 bases from V and 0 bases from J, leaving 12 bases between. Germline values: CDR1 SGHRS, CDR2 YFSETQ. CDR3 sequence (DNA): TGCGCCAGCAGCCTCCTAGGGACAAGCACAGATACGCAGTATTTT. Residues: CASSLLGTSTDTQYF.

The chain carries TRBV6-1 and TRBJ1-5, with D perhaps TRBD1 (5 bases). This CDR3 comprises 15 residues. Trimming took off 6 bases at V and 1 base at J, with 13 bases between the two ends. Per the germline V gene, CDR1 is MNHNS and CDR2 is SASEGT. The DNA of the CDR3 is TGTGCCAGCAGCCTGGGGGTGACGAGCAATCAGCCCCAGCATTTT. Protein: CASSLGVTSNQPQHF.

The chain links TRBV10-3 to TRBJ1-6; D is unresolved. Germline CDR1 ENHRY, CDR2 SYGVKD. The CDR3 totals 13 residues. Trimming stripped 0 bases from V and 6 bases from J, with 3 bases between. The CDR3 bases are TGTGCCATCAGTGAGTCGAGTAATTCACCCCTCCACTTT. Translation: CAISESSNSPLHF.

This clone was detected many times. V and J are TRBV14 and TRBJ2-1; a possible D gene is TRBD2 (6 bases). V was cut by 3 bases and J by 2 bases, with 14 bases left in between. Germline-derived CDR1 and CDR2 are SGHDN and FVKESK. The CDR3 is 16 amino acids. DNA for the CDR3: TGTGCCAGCAGCCATCTCGGGAGCGGAGCCTACAATGAGCAGTTCTTC. Its protein product is CASSHLGSGAYNEQFF.